The present entry profiles one T cell receptor beta chain with its context. A junction boundary mismatches the germline segment, possibly from a read error. These data come from a study of blood T cell repertoires in COVID-19. This CDR3 contains 13 residues. Per germline, CDR1 SGHNT and CDR2 YENEEA. Repertoires were generated with immunoSEQ multiplex PCR, while TCRdb's copy carries only in-frame clones and drops some. The profile shows around 170,000 clones, about 81% of them singletons. Material: peripheral blood. The clonotype comes from a woman aged 80 or over with COVID-19, enrolled during active disease. The chain combines TRBV11-3 with TRBJ2-7; the match to TRBD1 covers 7 bases. As DNA, the CDR3 is TGTGCCAGCAGCCCGACAGGGTCCTACGAGCAGTACTTT. Amino acids: CASSPTGSYEQYF.